The sequence of this T cell receptor (beta chain) was determined in a study of blood T cells in healthy people across ages. Whole-study results and caveats: Not knowing donor CMV status may have confounded expanded clonotype changes. Per million T cells, TCR beta diversity dropped about linearly as age rose. Aged donors had fewer naive CD4+ cells and lower diversity than long-lived donors.

Extractions gave at least 6 micrograms of total RNA per sample. For the second PCR, which ran for about 6 to 12 cycles, a sample-barcoded 5' primer and a J-beta primer mix were used. In TCRdb, the 5' RACE reads were re-called with MiXCR into one record per CDR3 protein. The table has about 1.5 million distinct CDR3 sequences, approximately 42% seen once; the top ten hold over 3.5%. Germline values: CDR1 MGHRA, CDR2 YSYEKL. The CDR3 is 15 amino acids. V was pared by 6 bases and J by 4 bases, with 8 bases of the junction left unmatched. As for this clonotype: Its specificity is not known.

V usage is TRBV4-1 and J usage is TRBJ1-4; TRBD1 aligns across 7 bases. Material: blood. This TCR was recovered from a woman under 30 in good health. CDR3 amino acids: CASRLQGSFNEKLFF. The CDR3 DNA reads TGCGCCAGCAGACTACAGGGGTCTTTTAATGAAAAACTGTTTTTT.